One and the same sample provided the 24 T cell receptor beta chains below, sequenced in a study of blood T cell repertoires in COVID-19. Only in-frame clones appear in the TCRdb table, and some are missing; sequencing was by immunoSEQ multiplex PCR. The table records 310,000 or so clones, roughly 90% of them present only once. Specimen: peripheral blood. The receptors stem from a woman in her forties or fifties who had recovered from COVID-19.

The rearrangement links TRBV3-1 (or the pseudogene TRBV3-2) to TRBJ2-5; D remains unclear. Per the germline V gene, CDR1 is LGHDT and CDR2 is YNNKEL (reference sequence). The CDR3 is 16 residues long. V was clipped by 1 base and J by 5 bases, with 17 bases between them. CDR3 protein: CASSQASLAPGETQYF. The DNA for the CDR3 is TGTGCCAGCAGCCAAGCCTCCTTGGCCCCCGGGGAGACCCAGTACTTC.

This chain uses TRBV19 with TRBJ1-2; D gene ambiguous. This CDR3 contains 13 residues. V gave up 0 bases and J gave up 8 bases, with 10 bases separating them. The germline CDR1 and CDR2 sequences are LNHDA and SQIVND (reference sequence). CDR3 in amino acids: CASSIDGVRGYTF. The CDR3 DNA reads TGTGCCAGTAGTATAGACGGGGTACGCGGCTACACCTTC. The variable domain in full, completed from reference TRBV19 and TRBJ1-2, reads DGGITQSPKYLFRKEGQNVTLSCEQNLNHDAMYWYRQDPGQGLRLIYYSQIVNDFQKGDIAEGYSVSREKKESFPLTVTSAQKNPTAFYLCASSIDGVRGYTFGSGTRLTVV.

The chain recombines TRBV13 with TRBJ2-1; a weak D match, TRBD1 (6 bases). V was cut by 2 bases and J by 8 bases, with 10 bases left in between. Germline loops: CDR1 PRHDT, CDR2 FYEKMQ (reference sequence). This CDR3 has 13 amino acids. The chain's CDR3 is CASSLSGDHEQFF. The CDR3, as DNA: TGTGCCAGCAGCTTATCAGGGGACCATGAGCAGTTCTTC. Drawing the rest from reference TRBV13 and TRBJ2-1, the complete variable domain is AAGVIQSPRHLIKEKRETATLKCYPIPRHDTVYWYQQGPGQDPQFLISFYEKMQSDKGSIPDRFSAQQFSDYHSELNMSSLELGDSALYFCASSLSGDHEQFFGPGTRLTVL.

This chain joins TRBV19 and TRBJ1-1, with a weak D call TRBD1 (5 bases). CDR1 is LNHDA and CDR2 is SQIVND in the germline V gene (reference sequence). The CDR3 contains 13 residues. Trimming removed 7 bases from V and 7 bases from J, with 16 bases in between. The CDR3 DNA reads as TGTGCCAGTACTGGCAGGGCTAATAGTGAAGCTTTCTTT. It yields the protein CASTGRANSEAFF.

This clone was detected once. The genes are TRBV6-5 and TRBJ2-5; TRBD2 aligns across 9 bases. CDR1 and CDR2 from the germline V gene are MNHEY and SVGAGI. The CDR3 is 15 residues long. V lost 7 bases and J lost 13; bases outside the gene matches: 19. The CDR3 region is CASILTLGTSRPGYF. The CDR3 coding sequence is TGTGCCAGCATACTAACACTTGGGACTAGCAGGCCGGGGTACTTC.

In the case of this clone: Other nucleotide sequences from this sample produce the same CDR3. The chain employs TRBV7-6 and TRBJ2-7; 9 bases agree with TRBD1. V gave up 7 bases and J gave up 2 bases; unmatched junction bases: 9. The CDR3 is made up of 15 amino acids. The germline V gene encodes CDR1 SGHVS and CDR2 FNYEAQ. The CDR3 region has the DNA TGTGCCAGCACGCAAGGACAGGGGTTTACCTACGAGCAGTACTTC. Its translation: CASTQGQGFTYEQYF.

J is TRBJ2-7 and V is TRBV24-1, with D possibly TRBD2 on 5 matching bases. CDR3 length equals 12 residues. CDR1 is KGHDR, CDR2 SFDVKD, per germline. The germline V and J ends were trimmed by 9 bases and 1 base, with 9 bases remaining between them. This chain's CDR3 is CATAGSSYEQYF. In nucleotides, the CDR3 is TGTGCCACCGCGGGCTCTTCCTACGAGCAGTACTTC.

The CDR3: CASSYPGTDTQYF. DNA of the CDR3: TGTGCCAGCAGTTATCCGGGCACAGATACGCAGTATTTT. This sequence joins TRBV6-6 and TRBJ2-3; D unresolved. The CDR3 spans 13 residues. Germline values: CDR1 MNHNY, CDR2 SVGAGI (reference sequence). The V end was cut by 3 bases, the J end by 1 base, with 5 bases between.

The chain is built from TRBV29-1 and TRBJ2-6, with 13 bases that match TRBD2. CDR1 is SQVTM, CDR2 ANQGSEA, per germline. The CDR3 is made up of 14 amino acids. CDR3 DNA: TGCGGGACTAGCGGGGAGGCGGGGGCCAACGTCCTGACTTTC. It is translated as CGTSGEAGANVLTF.

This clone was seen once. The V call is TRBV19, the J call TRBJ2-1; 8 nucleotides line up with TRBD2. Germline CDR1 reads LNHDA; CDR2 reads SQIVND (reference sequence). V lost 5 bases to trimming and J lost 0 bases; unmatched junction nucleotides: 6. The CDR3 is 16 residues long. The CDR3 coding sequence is TGTGCCAGTAGTGGGCTAACTAGCGGCTCCTACAATGAGCAGTTCTTC. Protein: CASSGLTSGSYNEQFF. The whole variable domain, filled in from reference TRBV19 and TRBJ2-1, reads DGGITQSPKYLFRKEGQNVTLSCEQNLNHDAMYWYRQDPGQGLRLIYYSQIVNDFQKGDIAEGYSVSREKKESFPLTVTSAQKNPTAFYLCASSGLTSGSYNEQFFGPGTRLTVL.

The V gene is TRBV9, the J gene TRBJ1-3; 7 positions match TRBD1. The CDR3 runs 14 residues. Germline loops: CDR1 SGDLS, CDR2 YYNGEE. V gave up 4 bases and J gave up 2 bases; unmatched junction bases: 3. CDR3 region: CASSSTGAGNTIYF. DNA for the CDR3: TGTGCCAGCAGCTCTACAGGGGCTGGAAACACCATATATTTT.

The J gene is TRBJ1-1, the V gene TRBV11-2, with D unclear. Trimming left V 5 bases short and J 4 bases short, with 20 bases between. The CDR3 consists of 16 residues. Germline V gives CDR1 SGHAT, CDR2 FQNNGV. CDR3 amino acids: CASSVRRASVFTEAFF. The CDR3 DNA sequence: TGTGCCAGCAGCGTCAGGCGGGCCTCGGTGTTCACTGAAGCTTTCTTT.

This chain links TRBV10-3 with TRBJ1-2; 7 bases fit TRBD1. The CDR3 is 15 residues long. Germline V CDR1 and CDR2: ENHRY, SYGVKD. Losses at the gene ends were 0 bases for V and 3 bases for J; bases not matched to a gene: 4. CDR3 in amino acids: CAISESATGYYGYTF. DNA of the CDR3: TGTGCCATCAGTGAGTCGGCGACAGGGTACTATGGCTACACCTTC.

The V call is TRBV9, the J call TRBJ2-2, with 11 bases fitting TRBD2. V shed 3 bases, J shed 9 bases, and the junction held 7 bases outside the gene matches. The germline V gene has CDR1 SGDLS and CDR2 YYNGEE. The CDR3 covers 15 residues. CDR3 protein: CASSGRLAGQRELFF. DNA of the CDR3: TGTGCCAGCAGCGGAAGACTAGCGGGACAGCGGGAGCTGTTTTTT.

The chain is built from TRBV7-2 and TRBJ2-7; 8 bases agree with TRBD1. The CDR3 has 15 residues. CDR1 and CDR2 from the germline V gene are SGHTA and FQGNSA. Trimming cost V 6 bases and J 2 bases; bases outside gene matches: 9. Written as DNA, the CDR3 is TGTGCCAGCAGAGAAGGGACAGGCCTCGCCTACGAGCAGTACTTC. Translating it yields CASREGTGLAYEQYF.

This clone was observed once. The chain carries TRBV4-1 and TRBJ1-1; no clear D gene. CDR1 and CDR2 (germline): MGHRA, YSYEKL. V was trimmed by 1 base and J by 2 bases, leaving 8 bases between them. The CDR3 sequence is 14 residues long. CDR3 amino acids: CASSQANLNTEAFF. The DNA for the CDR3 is TGCGCCAGCAGCCAAGCTAACTTAAACACTGAAGCTTTCTTT.

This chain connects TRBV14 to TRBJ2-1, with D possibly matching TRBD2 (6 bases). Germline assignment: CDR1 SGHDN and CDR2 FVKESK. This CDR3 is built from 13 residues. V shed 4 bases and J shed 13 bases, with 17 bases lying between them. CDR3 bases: TGTGCCAGCAGCCCGACGACTAGAGTCCTACAGTTCTTC. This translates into CASSPTTRVLQFF.

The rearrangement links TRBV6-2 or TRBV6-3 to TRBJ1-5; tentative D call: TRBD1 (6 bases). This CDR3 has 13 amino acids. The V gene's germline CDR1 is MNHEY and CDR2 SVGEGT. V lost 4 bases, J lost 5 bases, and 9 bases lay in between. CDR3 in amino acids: CASSFPGDQPQHF. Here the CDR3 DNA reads TGTGCCAGCAGTTTTCCAGGGGATCAGCCCCAGCATTTT.

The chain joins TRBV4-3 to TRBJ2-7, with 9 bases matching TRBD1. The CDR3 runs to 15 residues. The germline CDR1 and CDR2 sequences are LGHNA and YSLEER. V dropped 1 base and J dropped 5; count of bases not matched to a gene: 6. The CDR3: CASSQGTGGYHEQYF. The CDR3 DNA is TGCGCCAGCAGCCAAGGAACAGGGGGCTACCACGAGCAGTACTTC.

The CDR3 coding sequence is TGTGCCAGCAGCTTCGTAGCGGGGGCCCCCGAGCAGTACTTC. Its protein is CASSFVAGAPEQYF. The chain combines TRBV5-8 with TRBJ2-7; 9 bases map to TRBD2. In germline, CDR1 is SGHTS, CDR2 YDEGEE. The junction had 6 bases not matched to a gene; V was cut back by 2 bases and J by 6 bases. This CDR3 is built from 14 residues.

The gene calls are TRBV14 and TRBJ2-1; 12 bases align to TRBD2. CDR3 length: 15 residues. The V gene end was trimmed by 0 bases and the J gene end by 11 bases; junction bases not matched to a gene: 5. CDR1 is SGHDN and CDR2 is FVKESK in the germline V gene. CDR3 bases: TGTGCCAGCAGCCAAGATCCTAGCGGGAGGGCCAAGCAGTTCTTC. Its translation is CASSQDPSGRAKQFF.

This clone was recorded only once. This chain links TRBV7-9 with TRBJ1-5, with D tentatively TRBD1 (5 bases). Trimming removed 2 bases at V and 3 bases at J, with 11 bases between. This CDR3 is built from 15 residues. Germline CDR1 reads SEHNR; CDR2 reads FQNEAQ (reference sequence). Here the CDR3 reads CASSLSDSHNQPQHF. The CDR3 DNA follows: TGTGCCAGCAGCTTATCTGACAGCCACAATCAGCCCCAGCATTTT.

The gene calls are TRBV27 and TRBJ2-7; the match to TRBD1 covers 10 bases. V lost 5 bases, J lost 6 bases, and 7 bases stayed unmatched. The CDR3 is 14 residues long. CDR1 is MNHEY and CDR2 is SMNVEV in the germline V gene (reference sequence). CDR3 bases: TGTGCCAGCAGTAGAGACAGGGGGCGGCGCGAGCAGTACTTC. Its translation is CASSRDRGRREQYF.

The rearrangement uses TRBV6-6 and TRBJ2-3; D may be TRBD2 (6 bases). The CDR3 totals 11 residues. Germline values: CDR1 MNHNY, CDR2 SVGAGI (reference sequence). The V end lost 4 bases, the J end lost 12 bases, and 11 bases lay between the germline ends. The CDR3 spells CASSSGSSQYF. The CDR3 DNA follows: TGTGCCAGCAGTTCCGGGAGCTCACAGTATTTT.